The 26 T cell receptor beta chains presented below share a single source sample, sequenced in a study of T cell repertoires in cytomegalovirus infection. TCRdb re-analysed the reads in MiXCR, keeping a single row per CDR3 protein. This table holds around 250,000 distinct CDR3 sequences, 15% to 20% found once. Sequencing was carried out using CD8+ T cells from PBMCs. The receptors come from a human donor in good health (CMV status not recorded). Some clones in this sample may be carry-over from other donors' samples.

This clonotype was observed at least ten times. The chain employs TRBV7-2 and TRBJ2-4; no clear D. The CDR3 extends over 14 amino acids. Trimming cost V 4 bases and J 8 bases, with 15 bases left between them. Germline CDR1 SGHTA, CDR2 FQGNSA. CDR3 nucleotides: TGTGCCAGCAGCTCTATTGGGCAGGCGGACATTCAGTACTTC. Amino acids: CASSSIGQADIQYF. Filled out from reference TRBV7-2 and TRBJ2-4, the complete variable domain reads GAGVSQSPSNKVTEKGKDVELRCDPISGHTALYWYRQSLGQGLEFLIYFQGNSAPDKSGLPSDRFSAERTGGSVSTLTIQRTQQEDSAVYLCASSSIGQADIQYFGAGTRLSVL.

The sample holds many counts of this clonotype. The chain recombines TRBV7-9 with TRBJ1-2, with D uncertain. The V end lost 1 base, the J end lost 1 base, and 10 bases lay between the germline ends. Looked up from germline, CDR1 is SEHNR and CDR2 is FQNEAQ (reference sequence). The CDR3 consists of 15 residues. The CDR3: CASSLGHEYNYGYTF. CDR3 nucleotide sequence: TGTGCCAGCAGCTTAGGACACGAGTATAACTATGGCTACACCTTC.

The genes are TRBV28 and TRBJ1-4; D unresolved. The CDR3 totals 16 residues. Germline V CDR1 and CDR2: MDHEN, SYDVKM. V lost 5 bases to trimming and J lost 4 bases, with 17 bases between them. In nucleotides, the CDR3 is TGTGCCAGCAGTCCGATCAATTGGAGGTTTAATGAAAAACTGTTTTTT. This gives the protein CASSPINWRFNEKLFF.

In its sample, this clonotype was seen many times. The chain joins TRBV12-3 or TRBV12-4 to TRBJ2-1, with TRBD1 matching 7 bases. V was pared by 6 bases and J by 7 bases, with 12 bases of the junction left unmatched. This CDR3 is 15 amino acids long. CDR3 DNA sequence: TGTGCCAGCAGAGACGAAGACAGGGCTGAGAATGAGCAGTTCTTC. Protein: CASRDEDRAENEQFF.

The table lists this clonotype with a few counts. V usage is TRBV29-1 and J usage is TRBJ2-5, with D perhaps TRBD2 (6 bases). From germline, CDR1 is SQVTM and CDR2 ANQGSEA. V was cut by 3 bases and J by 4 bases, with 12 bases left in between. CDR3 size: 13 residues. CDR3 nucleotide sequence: TGCAGCGTTGAGACCGGGGGAAGAGAGACCCAGTACTTC. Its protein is CSVETGGRETQYF.

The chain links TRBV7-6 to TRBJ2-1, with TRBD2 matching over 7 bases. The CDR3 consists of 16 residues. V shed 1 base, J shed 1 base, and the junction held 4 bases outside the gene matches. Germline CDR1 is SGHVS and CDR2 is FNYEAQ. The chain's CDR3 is CASSLGAGMSYNEQFF. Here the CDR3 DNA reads TGTGCCAGCAGCTTAGGAGCGGGAATGTCCTACAATGAGCAGTTCTTC.

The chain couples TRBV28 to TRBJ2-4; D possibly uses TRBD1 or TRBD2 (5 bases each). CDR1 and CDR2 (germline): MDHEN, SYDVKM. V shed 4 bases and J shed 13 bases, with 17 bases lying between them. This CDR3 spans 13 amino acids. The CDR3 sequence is CASSSPGPTIQYF. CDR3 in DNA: TGTGCCAGCAGTTCCCCGGGACCGACGATCCAGTACTTC. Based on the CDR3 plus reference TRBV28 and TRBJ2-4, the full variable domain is DVKVTQSSRYLVKRTGEKVFLECVQDMDHENMFWYRQDPGLGLRLIYFSYDVKMKEKGDIPEGYSVSREKKERFSLILESASTNQTSMYLCASSSPGPTIQYFGAGTRLSVL.

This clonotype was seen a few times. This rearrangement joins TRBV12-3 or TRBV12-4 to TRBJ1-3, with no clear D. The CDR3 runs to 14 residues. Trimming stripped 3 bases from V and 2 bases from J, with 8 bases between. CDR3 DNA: TGTGCCAGCAGTTTGGGCAGGACTGGAAACACCATATATTTT. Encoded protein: CASSLGRTGNTIYF.

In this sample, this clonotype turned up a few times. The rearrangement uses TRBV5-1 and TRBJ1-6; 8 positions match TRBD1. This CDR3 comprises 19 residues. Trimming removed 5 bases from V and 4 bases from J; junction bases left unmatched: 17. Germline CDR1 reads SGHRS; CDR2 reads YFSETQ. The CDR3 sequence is CASRDRDRLSKSYNSPLHF. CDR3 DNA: TGCGCCAGCAGAGACCGGGACAGGCTTTCTAAATCTTATAATTCACCCCTCCACTTT.

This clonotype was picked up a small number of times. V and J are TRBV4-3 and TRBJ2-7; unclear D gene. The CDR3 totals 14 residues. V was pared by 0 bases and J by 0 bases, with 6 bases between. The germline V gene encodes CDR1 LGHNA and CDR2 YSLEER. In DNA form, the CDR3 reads TGCGCCAGCAGCCAAGATTCCAGCTCCTACGAGCAGTACTTC. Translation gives CASSQDSSSYEQYF.

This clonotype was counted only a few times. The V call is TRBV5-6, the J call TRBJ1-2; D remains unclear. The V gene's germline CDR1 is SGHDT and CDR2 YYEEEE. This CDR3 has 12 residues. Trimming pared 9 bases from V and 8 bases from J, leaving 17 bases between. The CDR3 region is CATRTEGFGYTF. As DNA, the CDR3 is TGTGCCACCAGGACGGAAGGCTTCGGCTACACCTTC.

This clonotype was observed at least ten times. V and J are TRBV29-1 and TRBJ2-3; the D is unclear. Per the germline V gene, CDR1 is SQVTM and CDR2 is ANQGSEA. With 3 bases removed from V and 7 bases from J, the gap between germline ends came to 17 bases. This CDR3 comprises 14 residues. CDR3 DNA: TGCAGCGTTGATCTACCGCCACGCCGATATACGCAGTATTTT. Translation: CSVDLPPRRYTQYF.

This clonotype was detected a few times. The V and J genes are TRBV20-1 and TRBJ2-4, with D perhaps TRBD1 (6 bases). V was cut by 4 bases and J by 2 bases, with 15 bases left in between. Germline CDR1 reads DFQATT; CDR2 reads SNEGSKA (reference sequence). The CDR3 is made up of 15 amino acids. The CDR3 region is CSAKFGQGTKNIQYF. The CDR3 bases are TGCAGTGCTAAGTTCGGTCAGGGGACCAAAAACATTCAGTACTTC.

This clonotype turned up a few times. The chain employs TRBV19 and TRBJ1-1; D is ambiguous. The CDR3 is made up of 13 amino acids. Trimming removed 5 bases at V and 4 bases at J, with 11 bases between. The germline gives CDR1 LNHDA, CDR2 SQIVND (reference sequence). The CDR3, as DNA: TGTGCCAGTAGTGTGAGGACGGGCACTGAAGCTTTCTTT. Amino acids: CASSVRTGTEAFF. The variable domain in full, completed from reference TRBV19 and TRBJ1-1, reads DGGITQSPKYLFRKEGQNVTLSCEQNLNHDAMYWYRQDPGQGLRLIYYSQIVNDFQKGDIAEGYSVSREKKESFPLTVTSAQKNPTAFYLCASSVRTGTEAFFGQGTRLTVV.

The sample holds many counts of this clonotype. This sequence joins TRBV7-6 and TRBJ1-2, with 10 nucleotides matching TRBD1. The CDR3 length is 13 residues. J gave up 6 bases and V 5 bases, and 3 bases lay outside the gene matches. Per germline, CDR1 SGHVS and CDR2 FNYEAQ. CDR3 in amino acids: CASSGDRGNGYTF. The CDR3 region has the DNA TGTGCCAGCAGCGGGGACAGGGGAAATGGCTACACCTTC.

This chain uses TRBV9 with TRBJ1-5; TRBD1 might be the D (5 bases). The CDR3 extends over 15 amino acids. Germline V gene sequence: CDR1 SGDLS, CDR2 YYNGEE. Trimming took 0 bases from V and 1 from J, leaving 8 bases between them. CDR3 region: CASSVGQGSNQPQHF. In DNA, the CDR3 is TGTGCCAGCAGCGTAGGTCAGGGCAGCAATCAGCCCCAGCATTTT.

The chain's CDR3 is CASSEGQDLYEQYF. CDR3 nucleotides: TGTGCCAGCAGCGAGGGACAGGACCTCTACGAGCAGTACTTC. The rearrangement links TRBV5-6 to TRBJ2-7; the match to TRBD1 covers 8 bases. Germline loops: CDR1 SGHDT, CDR2 YYEEEE. V lost 4 bases to trimming and J lost 3 bases; unmatched junction nucleotides: 6. The CDR3 consists of 14 residues.

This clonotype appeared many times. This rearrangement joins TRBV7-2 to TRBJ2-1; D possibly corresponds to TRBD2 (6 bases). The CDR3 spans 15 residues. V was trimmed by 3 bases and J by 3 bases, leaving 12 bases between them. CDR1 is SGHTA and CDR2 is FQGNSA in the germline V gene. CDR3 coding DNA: TGTGCCAGCAGCTTCGGAAGCGGGCGCTACAATGAGCAGTTCTTC. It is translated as CASSFGSGRYNEQFF.

As DNA, the CDR3 is TGTGCCAGTAGTATAGATCTGGAAGCGGGTATTTATTACGAGCAGTACTTC. Translating gives CASSIDLEAGIYYEQYF. The J gene is TRBJ2-7, the V gene TRBV19; TRBD2 might be the D (6 bases). V lost 0 bases to trimming and J lost 4 bases, with 19 bases between them. Germline CDR1 LNHDA, CDR2 SQIVND (reference sequence). The CDR3 totals 17 residues.

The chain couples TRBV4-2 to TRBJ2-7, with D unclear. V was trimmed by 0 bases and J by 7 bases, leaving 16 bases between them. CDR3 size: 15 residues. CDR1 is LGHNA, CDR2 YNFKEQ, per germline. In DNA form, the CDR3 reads TGTGCCAGCAGCCAAGAAGCCGGACCATTACGGGAGCAGTACTTC. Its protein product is CASSQEAGPLREQYF.

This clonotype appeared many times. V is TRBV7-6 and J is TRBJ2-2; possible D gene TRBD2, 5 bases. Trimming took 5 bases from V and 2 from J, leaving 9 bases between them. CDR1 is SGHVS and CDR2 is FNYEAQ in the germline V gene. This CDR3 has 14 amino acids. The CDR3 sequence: CASSVGINTGELFF. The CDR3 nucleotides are TGTGCCAGCAGCGTCGGGATAAACACCGGGGAGCTGTTTTTT.

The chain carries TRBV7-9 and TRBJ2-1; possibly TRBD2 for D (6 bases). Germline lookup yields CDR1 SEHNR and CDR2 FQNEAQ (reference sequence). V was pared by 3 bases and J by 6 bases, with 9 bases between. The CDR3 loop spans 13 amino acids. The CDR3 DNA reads TGTGCCAGCAGCTTCCGGACTACCAATGAGCAGTTCTTC. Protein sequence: CASSFRTTNEQFF.

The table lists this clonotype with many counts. The CDR3 nucleotides are TGTGCCAGCAGCTTTGGGACGGGAACTTACTATGGCTACACCTTC. Translated, it gives CASSFGTGTYYGYTF. The chain carries TRBV7-2 and TRBJ1-2; D may be TRBD1 (5 bases). Germline values: CDR1 SGHTA, CDR2 FQGNSA. The CDR3 loop spans 15 amino acids. V gave up 3 bases and J gave up 3 bases, with 14 bases separating them.

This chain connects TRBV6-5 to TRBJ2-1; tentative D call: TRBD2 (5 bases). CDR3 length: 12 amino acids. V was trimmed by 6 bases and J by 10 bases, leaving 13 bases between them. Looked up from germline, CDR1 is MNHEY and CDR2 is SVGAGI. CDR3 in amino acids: CASSPLGAEQFF. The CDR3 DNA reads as TGTGCCAGCAGCCCTTTGGGAGCCGAGCAGTTCTTC.

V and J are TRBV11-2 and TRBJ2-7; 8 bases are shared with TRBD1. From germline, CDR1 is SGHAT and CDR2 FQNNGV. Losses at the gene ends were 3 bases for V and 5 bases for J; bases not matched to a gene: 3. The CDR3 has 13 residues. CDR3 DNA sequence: TGTGCCAGCAGCTTCGAACAGGGGGACGAGCAGTACTTC. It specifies CASSFEQGDEQYF.

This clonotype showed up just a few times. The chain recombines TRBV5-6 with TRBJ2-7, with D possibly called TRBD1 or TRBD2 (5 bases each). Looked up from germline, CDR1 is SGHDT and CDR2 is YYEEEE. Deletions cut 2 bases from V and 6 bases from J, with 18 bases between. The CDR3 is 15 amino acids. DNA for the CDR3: TGTGCCAGCAGCTTACCTGGGACGTTACCGGGCGAGCAGTACTTC. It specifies CASSLPGTLPGEQYF.